Presented here are 14 T cell receptor beta chains from one specimen sequenced in a study of response to subunit inactivated influenza vaccine. In TCRdb, the RT-PCR reads were re-called with MiXCR into one record per CDR3 protein. In the table there are about 650,000 distinct CDR3 sequences, 15% to 18% of which are singletons. The input for sequencing was PBMCs from blood, taken about 13 days after vaccination. The receptors derive from a man aged 50 to 59 who received an inactivated influenza vaccine.

This clonotype was counted only a few times. J is TRBJ2-7 and V is TRBV28, with a possible D match to TRBD2 (6 bases). The CDR3 has 16 residues. V was shortened by 2 bases and J by 5 bases, with 19 bases between the two germline ends. Germline V gene sequence: CDR1 MDHEN, CDR2 SYDVKM. CDR3 protein: CASSLRGSTRGNEQYF. The CDR3 DNA sequence: TGTGCCAGCAGTTTAAGAGGCTCGACACGGGGGAACGAGCAGTACTTC.

This clonotype has only a few counts. V gene TRBV7-8 combines with J gene TRBJ2-3; 8 bases are shared with TRBD2. CDR1 and CDR2 (germline): SGHVS, FQNEAQ. Unmatched junction bases numbered 7, after V lost 3 bases and J lost 2 bases. This CDR3 comprises 16 residues. For the CDR3, the DNA is TGTGCCAGCAGCTTTGAAGCGGGAGCTATCACAGATACGCAGTATTTT. This encodes CASSFEAGAITDTQYF. The variable domain in full, with the rest retrieved from reference TRBV7-8 and TRBJ2-3, is GAGVSQSPRYKVAKRGQDVALRCDPISGHVSLFWYQQALGQGPEFLTYFQNEAQLDKSGLPSDRFFAERPEGSVSTLKIQRTQQEDSAVYLCASSFEAGAITDTQYFGPGTRLTVL.

A few counts support this clonotype. J is TRBJ1-5 and V is TRBV4-2; D possibly corresponds to TRBD1 (5 bases). Germline V gene data show CDR1 as LGHNA and CDR2 as YNFKEQ. The CDR3 loop spans 15 amino acids. The V end lost 2 bases, the J end lost 5 bases, and 13 bases lay between the germline ends. The CDR3 loop reads CASSQTAGLHQPQHF. As DNA, the CDR3 is TGTGCCAGCAGCCAAACGGCAGGGCTCCATCAGCCCCAGCATTTT.

This clonotype showed up just a few times. The rearrangement links TRBV11-2 to TRBJ2-3, with D maybe TRBD2 (5 bases). CDR1 is SGHAT and CDR2 is FQNNGV in the germline V gene. The length of the CDR3 is 16 residues. V gave up 3 bases and J gave up 6 bases, with 19 bases separating them. CDR3 sequence reads: CASSFRPGRGVDTQYF. The CDR3 nucleotides read TGTGCCAGCAGCTTTAGACCCGGACGGGGTGTGGATACGCAGTATTTT.

This clonotype appeared many times. The rearrangement links TRBV7-2 to TRBJ2-2; 7 bases match TRBD2. J gave up 5 bases and V 3 bases, and 9 bases lay outside the gene matches. The germline gives CDR1 SGHTA, CDR2 FQGNSA. This CDR3 has 16 residues. The CDR3 spells CASSFTGTTKTGELFF. The CDR3 nucleotides read TGTGCCAGCAGCTTCACCGGGACTACCAAAACCGGGGAGCTGTTTTTT.

The table lists this clonotype with a few counts. V usage is TRBV25-1 and J usage is TRBJ1-1; D is unclear. In germline, CDR1 is MGHDK, CDR2 SYGVNS. The CDR3 runs to 13 residues. Trimming took 8 bases from V and 2 from J, leaving 12 bases between them. The CDR3 DNA reads as TGTGCCAGCCGGGAGTACCGTAACACTGAAGCTTTCTTT. Its translation: CASREYRNTEAFF.

This clonotype was counted a few times. The rearrangement links TRBV20-1 to TRBJ2-3, with 7 bases aligning to TRBD1. Trimming removed 5 bases from V and 2 bases from J; junction bases left unmatched: 10. CDR1 is DFQATT, CDR2 SNEGSKA, per germline (reference sequence). The CDR3 is 15 amino acids. For the CDR3, the DNA is TGCAGTGCTCGCCGACCGGGACAGTTCACAGATACGCAGTATTTT. Translation gives CSARRPGQFTDTQYF.

This clonotype was seen a handful of times. V and J are TRBV10-3 and TRBJ2-2; D is perhaps TRBD2 (5 bases). CDR1 and CDR2 from the germline V gene are ENHRY and SYGVKD. The CDR3 is 15 amino acids. V was clipped by 4 bases and J by 0 bases, with 9 bases between them. DNA for the CDR3: TGTGCCATCAGTGGGCAGACTACGAACACCGGGGAGCTGTTTTTT. Its translation is CAISGQTTNTGELFF.

This clonotype came up a few times. Here the CDR3 DNA reads TGTGCCAGCAGCTTACCGAGAGCGGGAGCTGGGGCCAACGTCCTGACTTTC. As protein: CASSLPRAGAGANVLTF. This chain joins TRBV7-2 and TRBJ2-6; 8 bases line up with TRBD2. V gave up 2 bases and J gave up 2 bases; unmatched junction bases: 5. CDR3 length equals 17 residues. The germline gives CDR1 SGHTA, CDR2 FQGNSA.

The J gene is TRBJ2-3, the V gene TRBV6-1, with TRBD1 matching 9 bases. Germline V CDR1 and CDR2: MNHNS, SASEGT. The CDR3 spans 15 residues. V lost 6 bases and J lost 4; bases outside the gene matches: 8. CDR3: CASSRTGALADTQYF. CDR3 DNA: TGTGCCAGCAGCAGGACAGGGGCCCTCGCAGATACGCAGTATTTT.

This clonotype was observed a handful of times. The chain joins TRBV11-2 to TRBJ2-7; TRBD1 aligns across 9 bases. This CDR3 has 13 amino acids. V lost 6 bases, J lost 2 bases, and 2 bases stayed unmatched. CDR1 and CDR2 (germline): SGHAT, FQNNGV. For the CDR3, the DNA is TGTGCCAGCAGATGGACAGGGGCCTACGAGCAGTACTTC. Translation gives CASRWTGAYEQYF.

The chain recombines TRBV12-5 with TRBJ2-1; TRBD1 matches 9 bases. CDR1 and CDR2 from the germline V gene are LGHNT and FRNRAP. After removal of 0 bases from V and 9 bases from J, the junction contained 9 bases not matched to a gene. The CDR3 has 16 amino acids. CDR3 bases: TGTGCTAGTGGTTTGGTATACGGACAGGGGACCACTGAGCAGTTCTTC. Residues: CASGLVYGQGTTEQFF. The entire variable domain, with the rest obtained from reference TRBV12-5 and TRBJ2-1, is as follows: DARVTQTPRHKVTEMGQEVTMRCQPILGHNTVFWYRQTMMQGLELLAYFRNRAPLDDSGMPKDRFSAEMPDATLATLKIQPSEPRDSAVYFCASGLVYGQGTTEQFFGPGTRLTVL.

The sample holds a few counts of this clonotype. This rearrangement joins TRBV15 to TRBJ2-7; TRBD1 might be the D (5 bases). V was cut by 1 base and J by 0 bases, with 16 bases left in between. In germline, CDR1 is LNHNV, CDR2 YYDKDF (reference sequence). The CDR3 spans 17 residues. The CDR3 sequence is CATSRGPTSGYSYEQYF. The CDR3 nucleotides are TGTGCCACCAGCAGAGGCCCCACGTCAGGGTACTCCTACGAGCAGTACTTC.

This clonotype was seen at least ten times. The junction differs from germline at one of its ends, possibly a read error. The V call is TRBV15, the J call TRBJ2-5; D gene uncertain. The CDR3 consists of 11 residues. CDR1 and CDR2 from the germline V gene are LNHNV and YYDKDF (reference sequence). The CDR3 protein is CATSRAGIRDF. The CDR3, as DNA: TGTGCCACCAGCAGAGCGGGTATCCGAGACTTC.